Sequencing of this TCR beta chain was carried out in a study of tumor-infiltrating lymphocytes in primary liver carcinoma. V was clipped by 7 bases and J by 4 bases, with 15 bases between them. This CDR3 comprises 14 residues. From germline, CDR1 is SGHAT and CDR2 FQNNGV. Alongside blood RNA obtained from unsorted whole blood, germline DNA was also extracted. With respect to this clonotype: A much larger clone sits a single nucleotide away, making a read error possible. Since the CDR3 does not end with the conserved phenylalanine or tryptophan, this likely comes from a read error.

The input was approximately 500 ng total RNA; TCR beta cDNA was made from it with a constant-region primer. Each TCR beta library was derived from three nested multiplex PCR rounds that employed slightly modified ARM-PCR. In the first two PCR rounds, TRBV1-TRBV30 forward primers were paired with a C-beta reverse primer, and each round lasted approximately 9 cycles. TCRdb reanalysed the multiplex PCR reads using MiXCR and keeps one entry per CDR3 protein. The repertoire holds 320,000 or so distinct CDR3 sequences, with over 55% as singletons. The sample consisted of peripheral blood. The chain links TRBV11-2 to TRBJ2-3; D uncertain. This receptor was obtained from a middle-aged man with primary liver carcinoma and hepatitis B virus infection. CDR3 nucleotide sequence: TGTGCCAGCATCCCCGATACTATGTCAGATACGCAGTATTAT. It codes for CASIPDTMSDTQYY.